This T cell receptor beta chain was sequenced for a study of regulatory T cells in long-lasting Graves disease. Study-wide findings and caveats: Lower TCR diversity was seen in persistent Graves' patients than in newly diagnosed ones. Public clonotype sharing was higher in persistent than newly diagnosed patients.

According to the study, TCR beta libraries were built with iRepertoire HTBI primers and CDR3-region Arm-PCR. TCRdb re-called the multiplex PCR reads with MiXCR, one entry per CDR3 protein. The sample holds 450,000 to 700,000 distinct CDR3 sequences; around an eighth are singletons and the top ten take more than 8.5%. Note on this clonotype: Its antigen is unidentified.

Sample time point: newly diagnosed GD, antithyroid drugs for less than 3 months. Extracted RNA from PBMCs served as the source of the TCR library. In each case, Graves' disease was diagnosed per American Thyroid Association guidelines. Germline CDR1 reads DFQATT; CDR2 reads SNEGSKA (reference sequence). The CDR3 is 14 residues long. V was shortened by 8 bases and J by 0 bases, with 14 bases between the two germline ends. These records were also assigned to another study, of T cells in Graves' hyperthyroidism and ophthalmopathy.

The sequencing here drew on peripheral blood mononuclear cells (PBMCs), taken at new diagnosis, from a patient treated with antithyroid drugs. The chain carries TRBV20-1 and TRBJ1-3; D perhaps matches TRBD1 (6 bases). This sequence was found in a man aged 25-40 years with Graves disease. This CDR3 is CSTLTGLSGNTIYF. CDR3 bases: TGCAGTACTCTGACAGGCCTCTCTGGAAACACCATATATTTT.